Listed below are T cell receptor beta chains from one sample, sequenced in a study of tumor-infiltrating lymphocytes in primary liver carcinoma. MiXCR, applied by TCRdb to the multiplex PCR reads, yields one record per CDR3 protein. The sample comprises about 300,000 distinct CDR3 sequences, about 62% of which are singletons, and approximately 9% rests with the top ten. Sequenced sample: peripheral blood. The receptors were gathered from a man aged 40-49 years with primary liver carcinoma and hepatitis B virus infection. The CDR3 runs from the conserved cysteine through the conserved F or W. The order of the fields is clone size, D gene, J gene, CDR3 length, V gene, CDR3 DNA, CDR3 protein. A D gene is named only where the DNA matches it firmly. Some rows have no size entry. The others give once, few or many, or a class for an expanded clone.

.,TRBD1,TRBJ1-2,14,TRBV5-1,TGCGCCAGCAGCTTGCAGGGGGGGCTACAAGGCTACAACTTC,CASSLQGGLQGYNF
many,.,TRBJ2-3,15,TRBV4-1,TGCGCCAGCAGCCAAGAGTCTAGCGAACTGTATACGCAGTATTTT,CASSQESSELYTQYF
.,.,TRBJ2-5,12,TRBV28,TGTGCCAGCAGTTGGGGGGAGGAGACCCAGTACTTC,CASSWGEETQYF
few,TRBD2,TRBJ2-7,15,TRBV7-9,TGTGCCAGCAGCTTCGGACTAGCGGGAGGAGAGGAGCAGTACTTC,CASSFGLAGGEEQYF
few,.,TRBJ2-7,16,TRBV7-9,TGTGCCAGCAGCCTATCCCTTCCAGGGTTGGATAACGAGCAGTACTTC,CASSLSLPGLDNEQYF
few,.,TRBJ2-5,13,TRBV5-5,TGTGCCAGCAGCGGCCGGTTACAAGAGACCCAGTACTTC,CASSGRLQETQYF
.,.,TRBJ1-3,14,TRBV5-1,TGCGCCAGCAGCTTGGGGGCCGGAGGCAACACCATATATTTT,CASSLGAGGNTIYF
many,.,TRBJ1-5,13,TRBV6-6,TGTGCCAGCAGTTCTCAGGGAACACAGCCCCAGCATTTT,CASSSQGTQPQHF
.,.,TRBJ1-1,14,TRBV6-1,TGTGCCAGCAGTGACCTGGACTGGAACACTGAAGCTTTCTTT,CASSDLDWNTEAFF
.,.,TRBJ1-2,17,TRBV28,TGTACCAGCAGTTCAGGGGTGGCGTGGGGCCAGTCAGGTGGCTACACCTTC,CTSSSGVAWGQSGGYTF
.,.,TRBJ2-1,13,TRBV6-2/TRBV6-3,TGTGCCACCAGCTACTCGCTGATCGGAGAGCAGTTCTTC,CATSYSLIGEQFF
.,TRBD1,TRBJ1-1,17,TRBV14,TGTGCCAGCAGCCGCAGGGACAGGGGTCGCGGGAACACTGAAGCTTTCTTT,CASSRRDRGRGNTEAFF
.,TRBD2,TRBJ2-4,17,TRBV5-1,TGCGCCAGCAGCCCGCTTGTAGCGGGAGGTCCCCAAAACATTCAGTACTTC,CASSPLVAGGPQNIQYF
.,.,TRBJ2-7,15,TRBV11-2,TGTGTCAGCAGCTTACTGGGACGGGAGAGATATGAGCAGTACTTC,CVSSLLGRERYEQYF
once,TRBD2,TRBJ2-4,14,TRBV28,TGTGCCAGCAGTGGTGGCGGGAGCTGGCACATTCAGTACTTC,CASSGGGSWHIQYF
.,TRBD1,TRBJ2-1,18,TRBV4-2,TGTGCCAGCAGCCCAGTCCGACAGGGGCTAGCCGAGAGTGGTGAGCAGTTCTTC,CASSPVRQGLAESGEQFF
.,TRBD2,TRBJ2-5,17,TRBV11-1,TGTGCCAGCAGCCTCAGTATTAGCGGGGCCAACCAAGAGACCCAGCACTTC,CASSLSISGANQETQHF
.,.,TRBJ2-3,14,TRBV5-1,TGCGCCAGCAGCCTGATGGAACCCGAAGATACGCAGTATTTT,CASSLMEPEDTQYF
many,.,TRBJ1-6,16,TRBV6-1,TGTGCCAGCAGTGAAGCTCGTTGGGATGGTAATTCACCCCTCCACTTT,CASSEARWDGNSPLHF
.,.,TRBJ1-6,13,TRBV29-1,TGCATCGTTGACGAGGGGGGTAATTCACCCCTCCAATTT,CIVDEGGNSPLQF
.,TRBD2,TRBJ2-1,15,TRBV5-1,TGCGCCAGCAGCTTGGTGTCTAGCGGGAGAGTGGAGCAGTTCTTC,CASSLVSSGRVEQFF
.,.,TRBJ1-3,16,TRBV2,TGTGCCAGCAGTGAGGTTGCGCTCGAGTGGGGAAACACCATATATTTT,CASSEVALEWGNTIYF
many,.,TRBJ2-6,16,TRBV4-1,TGCGCCAGCAGCCAAGAGGGCAGGGTTGGGGCCAACGTCCTGACTTTC,CASSQEGRVGANVLTF
few,.,TRBJ2-3,16,TRBV12-3/TRBV12-4,TGTGCCAGCAGTTTACCTTTTACCCTAACCACAGATACGCAGTATTTT,CASSLPFTLTTDTQYF
.,TRBD2,TRBJ2-3,15,TRBV14,TGTGCCAGTACCCTAGCGGACCGATTCCGGGATACGCAGTATTTT,CASTLADRFRDTQYF
.,.,TRBJ1-2,14,TRBV10-3,TGTGCGATCAGTGAGCCAACAACAGGGAATGGCTACGCCTTC,CAISEPTTGNGYAF
.,TRBD1,TRBJ1-2,14,TRBV4-3,TGCGCAAGCAGCCATAGAGGGACAGGCTATGGCTACATCTTC,CASSHRGTGYGYIF
many,.,TRBJ1-2,12,TRBV12-3/TRBV12-4,TGTGCCAGCAGTTTTCGGGGAGGTGGCTACACCTTC,CASSFRGGGYTF
.,.,TRBJ1-1,11,TRBV30,TGTGCCTGGAGGGACGCGCTTGAAGCTTTCTTT,CAWRDALEAFF
.,TRBD1,TRBJ2-7,14,TRBV4-2,TGTGCCAGCAGCCAGGGGACAGGGGGCTACGAGCAATGCTTC,CASSQGTGGYEQCF
.,.,TRBJ1-6,15,TRBV5-4,TGTGCTACCAGCTTGCGGGGATCCTACAATTCACCCCTCCACTTT,CATSLRGSYNSPLHF
few,TRBD1,TRBJ1-5,20,TRBV12-3/TRBV12-4,TGTGCCAGCAGTTTAAGCGTCGGGACAGGGAATGTTTTGGGGAATCAGCCCCAGCATTTT,CASSLSVGTGNVLGNQPQHF
.,.,TRBJ2-1,11,TRBV29-1,TGCAGCGTTCCGTCAGGGGGGGGGCAGTTCTTC,CSVPSGGGQFF
.,.,TRBJ1-5,17,TRBV11-3,TGTGCCAGCGGCACCCTCTGCAGTGAAATGGGCAGTCAGCCCCAGCATTTT,CASGTLCSEMGSQPQHF
once,.,TRBJ2-3,14,TRBV7-3,TGTGCCAGCAGCTTGGACTTCGGCACAGATACGCAGTATTTT,CASSLDFGTDTQYF
many,.,TRBJ2-7,15,TRBV6-5,TGTGCCAGCAGTCGTCAATCCGGACAGGGAGGGGAGCAGTACTTC,CASSRQSGQGGEQYF
once,TRBD1,TRBJ1-4,14,TRBV7-2,TGTGCCAGCAGCTTCGGGACAGGGAATGAAAAACTGTTTTTT,CASSFGTGNEKLFF
once,.,TRBJ2-3,17,TRBV5-6,TGTGCCAGCAGCCCAGGACTGCTTGACCGCACGACAGAAACGCAGTATTTT,CASSPGLLDRTTETQYF
few,.,TRBJ2-3,13,TRBV18,TGTGCCAGCTCACCCCCGTCCACAGATACGCAGTATTTT,CASSPPSTDTQYF
many,TRBD1,TRBJ2-5,15,TRBV11-2,TGTGCCAGCAGCCCCCCAAGACAGGGGCGAGAGACCCAGTACTTC,CASSPPRQGRETQYF
.,TRBD2,TRBJ2-1,16,TRBV6-5,TGTGCCAGCAGTCGGACTAGCGGGAGGGCCAGGGAAAAGCAGTTCTTC,CASSRTSGRAREKQFF
.,.,TRBJ2-2,13,TRBV6-2/TRBV6-3,TGTGCCAGTCAGACCGCGAACACCGGGGAGCTGTTTTTT,CASQTANTGELFF
.,.,TRBJ2-1,15,TRBV11-1,TGTGTCAGCAGCGACTCTAGCTCATCCCATAATGAGCAGTTCTTC,CVSSDSSSSHNEQFF
.,.,TRBJ1-2,13,TRBV6-1,TGTGTCAGCATTCTGGTGGGGAACTATGACTACACCTTC,CVSILVGNYDYTF
.,.,TRBJ2-2,13,TRBV24-1,TGTGCCACCAGTGATCTTCTAAGCGGGGAGCTGTTTTTT,CATSDLLSGELFF
many,TRBD1,TRBJ2-7,14,TRBV6-5,TGTGCCAGCAGTTATAGGACAGGGCGGAGCGAGCAGTACTTC,CASSYRTGRSEQYF
.,.,TRBJ2-1,16,TRBV6-2/TRBV6-3,TGTGCCAGCAGGCGAGCGGGACATGGTGTATACAATGAGCAGTTCTTC,CASRRAGHGVYNEQFF
.,.,TRBJ1-5,14,TRBV6-2/TRBV6-3,TGTGGCGGTCTCCAGACAGGCTCGAATCAGCCCCAGCATTTT,CGGLQTGSNQPQHF
many,TRBD2,TRBJ2-1,13,TRBV29-1,TGCAGCGTTGATCCCGGGGGGGAGTCAAGACGATTCTTC,CSVDPGGESRRFF
.,.,TRBJ2-7,14,TRBV5-4,TGTGTCAGCAGCTTCGGCGGGACTCCCTTGGAGCAGTACTTC,CVSSFGGTPLEQYF
.,TRBD1,TRBJ2-7,15,TRBV4-2,TGTGCTAGCAGCCAGACAGGGGGAGAGAGCTACGAGCAGTACTTC,CASSQTGGESYEQYF
.,TRBD1,TRBJ1-1,15,TRBV11-2,TGTACCAGCAGCTTAATTTCAGGGGGAAACACTGAAGCTTTCTTT,CTSSLISGGNTEAFF
many,.,TRBJ2-7,14,TRBV12-3/TRBV12-4,TGTGCCAGCAGTGAGTACGGACCACAAGGCGAGCAGTACTTC,CASSEYGPQGEQYF
.,.,TRBJ2-1,15,TRBV11-2,TGTGCCAGCAGCTTAGATGGGAGGTACAACAATAAGCAGTTCTTC,CASSLDGRYNNKQFF
.,.,TRBJ1-1,14,TRBV7-9,TGTGCCAGCAGCTCGAAACCTATGAACACTGAAGCTTTCTTT,CASSSKPMNTEAFF
.,TRBD1,TRBJ2-3,17,TRBV4-2,TGTGCCAGGAGCCAAGATACAGCACTACAGGGGACAGATACGCAGTATTTT,CARSQDTALQGTDTQYF
.,.,TRBJ2-1,12,TRBV29-1,TGCAGCGTTGAGGCTGAGTACAATGAACAGTTCTTC,CSVEAEYNEQFF
.,.,TRBJ2-7,16,TRBV4-1,TGCGCCAGCAACCCCGGATCTTCCGTTTCCCCTTTCGAGCAGTACTTC,CASNPGSSVSPFEQYF
many,TRBD1,TRBJ1-4,14,TRBV5-1,TGCGCCAGCAGAAGGACAGGGCCAGAGGAAAAACTGTTTTTT,CASRRTGPEEKLFF
many,TRBD1,TRBJ2-7,15,TRBV7-9,TGTGCCAGCAGCCGAACTGGGACAGGGGAGGACGAGCAGTACTTC,CASSRTGTGEDEQYF